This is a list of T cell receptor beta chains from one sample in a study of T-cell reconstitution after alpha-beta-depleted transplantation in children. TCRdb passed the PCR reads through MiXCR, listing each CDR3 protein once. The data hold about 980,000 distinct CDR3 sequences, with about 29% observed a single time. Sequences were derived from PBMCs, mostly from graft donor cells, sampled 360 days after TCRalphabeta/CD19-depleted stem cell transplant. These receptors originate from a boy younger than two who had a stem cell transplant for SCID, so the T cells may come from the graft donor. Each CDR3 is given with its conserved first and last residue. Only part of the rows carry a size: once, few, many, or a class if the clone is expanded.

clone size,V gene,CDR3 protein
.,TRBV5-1,CASSLAFQETQYF
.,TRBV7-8,CASSLATGYGVYQPQHF
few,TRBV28,CASSRGQPRSNQPQHF
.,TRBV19,CASSVGKGYEQYF
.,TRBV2,CASSATGFGYTF
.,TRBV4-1,CASSQENRGRGYTF
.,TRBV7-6,CASSFWTGGYEQYF
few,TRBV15,CATSRDDRDTQYF
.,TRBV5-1,CASSLAQNSRAEAFF
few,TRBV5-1,CASSFRGMGNEQFF
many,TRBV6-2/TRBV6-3,CASSYSKGYTAPHNSPLHF
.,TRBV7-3,CASSLRPSLAGVADTQYF
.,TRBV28,CASAGGRVTETQYF
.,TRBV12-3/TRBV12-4,CASSPDSRYNEQFF
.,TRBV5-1,CASSLNGTVYNEQFF
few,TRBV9,CASSPRGQGPPGELFF
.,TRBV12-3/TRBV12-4,CASSPWTGIVTGELFF
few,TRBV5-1,CASSLRDTYDEQFF
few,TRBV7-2,CASGRGGDTQYF
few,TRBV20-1,CSARDWPGTEAFF
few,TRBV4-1,CASSQALAGGLETQYF
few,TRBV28,CASSPWSSGAGELFF
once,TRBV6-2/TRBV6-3,CASAEYGRPNYGYTF
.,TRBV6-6,CASGGRVTDTQYF
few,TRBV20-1,CSAVSGGLYNEQFF
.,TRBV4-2,CASSQVGTGGTEAFF
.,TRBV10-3,CAISESIQNRNEQFF
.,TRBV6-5,CASSHLRDYFDFGNTIYF
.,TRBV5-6,CASSFRAGGYEQYF
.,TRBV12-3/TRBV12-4,CASTLLRAEALSDTQYF
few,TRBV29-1,CSVDASLAGSGTQYF
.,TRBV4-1,CASSQPPGSGAGGRNEQFF
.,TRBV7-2,CASSFPPAAGQYF
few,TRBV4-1,CASSQALLSARSPYEQYF
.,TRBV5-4,CASSRVVDQRNNEQFF
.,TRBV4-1,CASSLGGTLYNEHFF
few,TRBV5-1,CASSGTGLREQFF
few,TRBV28,CASTVPTGSGNTIYF
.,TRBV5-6,CASSRRTGLNTGELFF
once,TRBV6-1,CASTGTGLGLVGYGYTF
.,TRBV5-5,CASSQGSLGGTEAFF
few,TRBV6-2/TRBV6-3,CASAEHTNYGYTF
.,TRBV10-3,CAISDGTAYSTDTQYF
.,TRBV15,CATSRDEGVSGFREQFF
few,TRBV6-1,CASRLPGTGSTEAFF
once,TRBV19,CASSISGQGIRGQYF
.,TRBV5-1,CASSLAGYWDRVSPLHF
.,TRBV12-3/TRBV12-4,CASSFPGAGEKLFF
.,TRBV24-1,CATSDAMPGQGFHGYTF
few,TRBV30,CAWNRNRGGLISGTDTQYF